This T cell receptor beta chain emerged from a study of control samples from healthy donors and cancer patients. Produced via immunoSEQ multiplex PCR; TCRdb's table is partial and in-frame only. Here the sample spans 150,000 to 180,000 clones, approximately 96% being singletons. The sequenced sample was blood. This sequence originates from a man aged 40-50 years in good health.

This chain's CDR3 is CAWSLGAGNQPQHF. CDR3 nucleotides: TGTGCCTGGAGTTTGGGAGCGGGGAATCAGCCCCAGCATTTT. The chain couples TRBV30 to TRBJ1-5; D unresolved. CDR1 is GTSNPN and CDR2 is SVGIG in the germline V gene (reference sequence). Trimming took off 2 bases at V and 4 bases at J, with 12 bases between the two ends. This CDR3 comprises 14 residues.